A single sample is the source of the 11 T cell receptor beta chains below, sequenced in a study of blood T cell repertoires in COVID-19. Repertoires were generated with immunoSEQ multiplex PCR, while TCRdb's copy carries only in-frame clones and drops some. The repertoire consists of around 220,000 clones, with 75% to 95% occurring once and the leading ten covering around 1.8%. Sequencing used PBMCs or T cells enriched from blood (not recorded which). These receptors all stem from a young woman who had recovered from COVID-19.

The rearrangement joins TRBV2 to TRBJ2-4; D may be TRBD1 (5 bases). The ends were cut back, 4 bases at V and 10 bases at J, with 26 bases in the middle. Germline V gives CDR1 SNHLY, CDR2 FYNNEI. The CDR3 contains 17 residues. CDR3: CASSGVEAGYFQWIQYF. In nucleotides, the CDR3 is TGTGCCAGCAGTGGGGTAGAGGCAGGGTATTTCCAATGGATTCAGTACTTC.

The chain carries TRBV19 and TRBJ1-1; no firm D call. Germline V gene data show CDR1 as LNHDA and CDR2 as SQIVND (reference sequence). V was shortened by 7 bases and J by 1 base, with 16 bases between the two germline ends. The CDR3 has 15 residues. The CDR3 DNA sequence: TGTGCCAGTAAACTTTTAGCCACCAAGAACACTGAAGCTTTCTTT. Encoded protein: CASKLLATKNTEAFF.

The rearrangement links TRBV7-2 to TRBJ2-5; D remains ambiguous. Trimming removed 1 base from V and 2 bases from J, with 11 bases in between. CDR3 size: 15 residues. Germline V CDR1 and CDR2: SGHTA, FQGNSA. In DNA, the CDR3 is TGTGCCAGCAGCTTAGTTGTACAGATACAAGAGACCCAGTACTTC. This sequence encodes CASSLVVQIQETQYF.

The rearrangement joins TRBV4-3 to TRBJ1-5; D gene unclear. Germline CDR1 is LGHNA and CDR2 is YSLEER. The CDR3 runs to 13 residues. V gave up 0 bases and J gave up 4 bases, with 4 bases separating them. The CDR3, as DNA: TGCGCCAGCAGCCAAGATAGAAATCAGCCCCAGCATTTT. The encoded protein is CASSQDRNQPQHF.

CDR3 region: CASSLASATNEKLFF. CDR3 in DNA: TGTGCCAGCAGCTTAGCCTCAGCAACTAATGAAAAACTGTTTTTT. The chain carries TRBV7-9 and TRBJ1-4; D unresolved. The germline CDR1 and CDR2 sequences are SEHNR and FQNEAQ (reference sequence). The CDR3 spans 15 residues. Trimming took off 0 bases at V and 0 bases at J, with 5 bases between the two ends.

This clone was observed once. The genes are TRBV28 and TRBJ2-1, with TRBD1 identical over 11 bases. The CDR3 is 14 residues long. The V gene's germline CDR1 is MDHEN and CDR2 SYDVKM. V gave up 6 bases and J gave up 8 bases; unmatched junction bases: 6. CDR3 in DNA: TGTGCCAGCAGGAGGACAGGGGGCGGTTATGAGCAGTTCTTC. Translating it yields CASRRTGGGYEQFF.

This sequence joins TRBV10-3 and TRBJ2-2, with 7 bases aligning to TRBD1. The CDR3 has 12 amino acids. After removal of 11 bases from V and 4 bases from J, the junction contained 4 bases not matched to a gene. Germline V gene data show CDR1 as ENHRY and CDR2 as SYGVKD. The CDR3 region has the DNA TGTGCCTCGAGACAGGGCACCGGGGAGCTGTTTTTT. Translation: CASRQGTGELFF.

The chain carries TRBV6-5 and TRBJ1-1, with D possibly being TRBD1 (5 bases). CDR3 length: 15 residues. Between the trimmed V and J ends, which lost 3 bases and 3 bases, there was a span of 14 bases. Germline V gives CDR1 MNHEY, CDR2 SVGAGI. The CDR3 nucleotides read TGTGCCAGCAGTTATGGTTTGGGCAGGGACACTGAAGCTTTCTTT. This translates into CASSYGLGRDTEAFF.

This chain uses TRBV3-1 (or the pseudogene TRBV3-2) with TRBJ2-3, with 7 nucleotides matching TRBD2. CDR1 is LGHDT, CDR2 YNNKEL, per germline (reference sequence). This CDR3 has 15 residues. J gave up 3 bases and V 2 bases, and 5 bases lay outside the gene matches. The CDR3 coding sequence is TGTGCCAGCAGCCAAACTAGCGTGACTACAGATACGCAGTATTTT. Its translation is CASSQTSVTTDTQYF.

The genes are TRBV27 and TRBJ1-1; D might be TRBD1 (6 bases). From germline, CDR1 is MNHEY and CDR2 SMNVEV (reference sequence). V shed 2 bases and J shed 9 bases, with 13 bases lying between them. The CDR3 totals 13 residues. CDR3 in amino acids: CASSLSRGLQAFF. The DNA of the CDR3 is TGTGCCAGCAGTTTAAGCAGGGGTTTACAAGCTTTCTTT.

The rearrangement links TRBV3-1 (or the pseudogene TRBV3-2) to TRBJ2-7, with TRBD2 matching over 9 bases. V shed 0 bases and J 4 bases; nucleotides not matched to a gene: 7. The CDR3 extends over 16 amino acids. The V gene's germline CDR1 is LGHDT and CDR2 YNNKEL (reference sequence). For the CDR3, the DNA is TGTGCCAGCAGCCAAGAAAGGAGCGGGAGGTGGTACGAGCAGTACTTC. This codes for CASSQERSGRWYEQYF.